This TCR beta chain was observed in a study of technical replicates of blood from several donors. Clones were sequenced by immunoSEQ multiplex PCR, and TCRdb holds only the in-frame ones, with some missing. The sample gives under 85,000 clones, 92% of which show up once; about 0.4% is in the top ten. This clone was counted a single time. V shed 5 bases and J shed 3 bases, with 13 bases lying between them. The CDR3 runs to 14 residues. Germline CDR1 is MNHEY and CDR2 is SVGAGI. This sequence joins TRBV6-5 and TRBJ2-5; weak D call: TRBD1 (6 bases). What was sequenced was T cells isolated from PBMCs. The receptor was derived from a human donor in good health. The CDR3 DNA follows: TGTGCCAGCAGTCTGGGGACATCGGAAGAGACCCAGTACTTC. Translating gives CASSLGTSEETQYF.